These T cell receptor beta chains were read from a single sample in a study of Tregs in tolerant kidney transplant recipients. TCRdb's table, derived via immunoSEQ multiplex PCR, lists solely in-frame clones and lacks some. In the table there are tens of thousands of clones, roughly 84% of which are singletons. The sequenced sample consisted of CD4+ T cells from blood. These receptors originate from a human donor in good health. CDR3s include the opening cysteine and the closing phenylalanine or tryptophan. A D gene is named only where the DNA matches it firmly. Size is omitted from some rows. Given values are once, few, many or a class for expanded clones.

DNA: TGTGCCAGCAGTTACCCCACTAGCGGGTACGAGCAGTACTTC; CDR3: CASSYPTSGYEQYF; length: 14; V: TRBV6-5; D: TRBD2; J: TRBJ2-7; size: NA
DNA: TGTGCCAGCAGCCTCGGGGGGGCAGATACGCAGTATTTT; CDR3: CASSLGGADTQYF; length: 13; V: TRBV7-8; D: TRBD2; J: TRBJ2-3; size: once
DNA: TGTGCCTGGAGTCGCGAGGGCTCTAATGAAAAACTGTTTTTT; CDR3: CAWSREGSNEKLFF; length: 14; V: TRBV30; D: NA; J: TRBJ1-4; size: NA
DNA: TGTGCCAGCTCAGATCGGACAGGGGAGAACACTGAAGCTTTCTTT; CDR3: CASSDRTGENTEAFF; length: 15; V: TRBV18; D: TRBD1; J: TRBJ1-1; size: NA
DNA: TGTGCCACCAGCAGAGAGGGGGGGGCGAGGAGTGAAAAACTGTTTTTT; CDR3: CATSREGGARSEKLFF; length: 16; V: TRBV15; D: NA; J: TRBJ1-4; size: NA
DNA: TGTGCCAGCAGTGAACAGGACAGAAGCACAGATACGCAGTATTTT; CDR3: CASSEQDRSTDTQYF; length: 15; V: TRBV6-1; D: NA; J: TRBJ2-3; size: NA
DNA: TGTGCCAGCAGTTACCGGGTAGCGGGGGGGTACAATGAGCAGTTCTTC; CDR3: CASSYRVAGGYNEQFF; length: 16; V: TRBV6-5; D: TRBD2; J: TRBJ2-1; size: NA
DNA: TGTGCCAGCAGTTTGGTGCGCGGGATCTACAATGAGCAGTTCTTC; CDR3: CASSLVRGIYNEQFF; length: 15; V: TRBV28; D: NA; J: TRBJ2-1; size: NA
DNA: TGTGCCAGCAGCCAAGCGATAGGGTCGATCGGGACAGATACGCAGTATTTT; CDR3: CASSQAIGSIGTDTQYF; length: 17; V: TRBV4-2; D: NA; J: TRBJ2-3; size: NA
DNA: TGTGCCAGCAGCTCTGAGTCGGGCGGCACTGAAGCTTTCTTT; CDR3: CASSSESGGTEAFF; length: 14; V: TRBV11-2; D: NA; J: TRBJ1-1; size: NA
DNA: TGCGCCAGCAGTGAGGGGCGGCGCTCTGGAAACACCATATATTTT; CDR3: CASSEGRRSGNTIYF; length: 15; V: TRBV10-1; D: NA; J: TRBJ1-3; size: NA
DNA: TGTGCCATCAGAGGACAGGGAAGCGCAGATACGCAGTATTTT; CDR3: CAIRGQGSADTQYF; length: 14; V: TRBV6-6; D: TRBD1; J: TRBJ2-3; size: NA
DNA: TGTGCCAGCAGTCGGGTAGCAATGGTGAACACTGAAGCTTTCTTT; CDR3: CASSRVAMVNTEAFF; length: 15; V: TRBV6-5; D: NA; J: TRBJ1-1; size: NA
DNA: TGTGCCTGGAGTGTGCAGGGGGCTCAAGAGCAGTACTTC; CDR3: CAWSVQGAQEQYF; length: 13; V: TRBV30; D: TRBD1; J: TRBJ2-7; size: NA
DNA: TGTGCCAGCAGCTCCCTGGGTGATCCAGATACGCAGTATTTT; CDR3: CASSSLGDPDTQYF; length: 14; V: TRBV7-6; D: NA; J: TRBJ2-3; size: NA
DNA: TGCGCCAGCAGCCCGCAAGGGGGGCCGGGCACAGATACGCAGTATTTT; CDR3: CASSPQGGPGTDTQYF; length: 16; V: TRBV5-1; D: NA; J: TRBJ2-3; size: NA
DNA: TGTGCCAGCAGACTCCCGGGACAAAGAAACACTGAAGCTTTCTTT; CDR3: CASRLPGQRNTEAFF; length: 15; V: TRBV11-2; D: NA; J: TRBJ1-1; size: once
DNA: TGTGCCAGCAGCGTGCGTGACAGGGGATTTCACGGGGAGCTGTTTTTT; CDR3: CASSVRDRGFHGELFF; length: 16; V: TRBV9; D: TRBD1; J: TRBJ2-2; size: NA
DNA: TGCAGCGTTGAGGTAGGGTTGGGGGTGGGAAGTCGCGAGCAGTACTTC; CDR3: CSVEVGLGVGSREQYF; length: 16; V: TRBV29-1; D: NA; J: TRBJ2-7; size: NA
DNA: TGTGCCAGCAGCCTGAGGACAGGGAGGAACACTGAAGCTTTCTTT; CDR3: CASSLRTGRNTEAFF; length: 15; V: TRBV14; D: TRBD1; J: TRBJ1-1; size: once
DNA: TGTGCCAGCAGTTACGCGGGAGGGCAGTACAATGAGCAGTTCTTC; CDR3: CASSYAGGQYNEQFF; length: 15; V: TRBV6-5; D: TRBD2; J: TRBJ2-1; size: NA
DNA: TGTGCCAGCAGTACCCGCCTAGCGGGATATGGGGCTAGCAATGAGCAGTTCTTC; CDR3: CASSTRLAGYGASNEQFF; length: 18; V: TRBV27; D: TRBD2; J: TRBJ2-1; size: once
DNA: TGTGCCAGCAGTACCGAACTAGCAGCCGGGGAGACCCAGTACTTC; CDR3: CASSTELAAGETQYF; length: 15; V: TRBV2; D: NA; J: TRBJ2-5; size: few
DNA: TGCGCCAGCCGAGGGGGGCCCACTAATGAAAAACTGTTTTTT; CDR3: CASRGGPTNEKLFF; length: 14; V: TRBV5-1; D: NA; J: TRBJ1-4; size: NA
DNA: TGTGCCAGCAGCACCCAGGGGTTGAACACTGAAGCTTTCTTT; CDR3: CASSTQGLNTEAFF; length: 14; V: TRBV5-5; D: NA; J: TRBJ1-1; size: NA
DNA: TGTGCCAGCAGCTTATTCACTCCTAGCGGGGGGGCTTTGGAGACCCAGTACTTC; CDR3: CASSLFTPSGGALETQYF; length: 18; V: TRBV7-6; D: TRBD2; J: TRBJ2-5; size: NA
DNA: TGTGCCAGCAGCTTAGCGGGAGCGGGAGTATACGAGACCCAGTACTTC; CDR3: CASSLAGAGVYETQYF; length: 16; V: TRBV7-3; D: TRBD2; J: TRBJ2-5; size: NA
DNA: TGTGCCAGTAGTAACCCGCCTCCGGGCGAGCAGTACTTC; CDR3: CASSNPPPGEQYF; length: 13; V: TRBV19; D: NA; J: TRBJ2-7; size: NA
DNA: TGTGCCATCAGGGACAGGGATACAGATACGCAGTATTTT; CDR3: CAIRDRDTDTQYF; length: 13; V: TRBV10-3; D: TRBD1; J: TRBJ2-3; size: NA
DNA: TGTGCCAGCACCCCGAGTAGCGGGGTAGCCGGGGAGCTGTTTTTT; CDR3: CASTPSSGVAGELFF; length: 15; V: TRBV9; D: TRBD2; J: TRBJ2-2; size: NA
DNA: TGTGCCAGCAGAATTCCGACAGGGTTCTATGGCTACACCTTC; CDR3: CASRIPTGFYGYTF; length: 14; V: TRBV7-2; D: TRBD1; J: TRBJ1-2; size: once
DNA: TGTGCCAGCAGCTTCCTTACGGGGGGGACAGAGACCCAGTACTTC; CDR3: CASSFLTGGTETQYF; length: 15; V: TRBV7-9; D: TRBD2; J: TRBJ2-5; size: NA
DNA: TGTGCCAGCAGTTTACCCCTGAGGCGGGAGGCAGAGACCCAGTACTTC; CDR3: CASSLPLRREAETQYF; length: 16; V: TRBV27; D: TRBD2; J: TRBJ2-5; size: NA
DNA: TGCGCCAGCAGCCCCGGGTGGGGGGAAGATACGCAGTATTTT; CDR3: CASSPGWGEDTQYF; length: 14; V: TRBV5-1; D: NA; J: TRBJ2-3; size: few
DNA: TGTGCCAGCAGTGAACGAATCCGGATTCGGTTTAATGAAAAACTGTTTTTT; CDR3: CASSERIRIRFNEKLFF; length: 17; V: TRBV6-1; D: NA; J: TRBJ1-4; size: NA
DNA: TGTGCTAGTGTGCCGGGGGGGCGGTATGGCTACACCTTC; CDR3: CASVPGGRYGYTF; length: 13; V: TRBV12-5; D: NA; J: TRBJ1-2; size: NA
DNA: TGTGCTAGTGGACCGGGACTAGTGGTAGATACGCAGTATTTT; CDR3: CASGPGLVVDTQYF; length: 14; V: TRBV12-5; D: TRBD2; J: TRBJ2-3; size: NA